Following are 30 T cell receptor beta chains from one sample sequenced in a study of PD-1 blockade in classical Hodgkin lymphoma. Data came from immunoSEQ multiplex PCR; TCRdb stores just in-frame clones and leaves some out. The data show about 15,000 clones, about three quarters seen once. The time point was: cycle 4 day 1 (C4D1), after five to seven weeks of nivolumab. Autologous stem cell transplantation was followed by relapse in every patient, and brentuximab vedotin exposure varied. With magnetic negative selection, CD4+ T cells were purified from PBMCs that had been thawed. The sample in question was CD4+ T cells from blood, obtained before the fourth cycle of nivolumab. These receptors all stem from a human donor with classical Hodgkin lymphoma.

This rearrangement joins TRBV10-3 to TRBJ2-7, with D unresolved. The CDR3 contains 14 residues. Per germline, CDR1 ENHRY and CDR2 SYGVKD. The germline V and J ends were trimmed by 4 bases and 1 base, with 11 bases remaining between them. In DNA, the CDR3 is TGTGCCATCAGTGTATCAGTAGGATCCTACGAGCAGTACTTC. Amino acid sequence: CAISVSVGSYEQYF.

The CDR3 sequence: CASSLGVTYEQYF. For the CDR3, the DNA is TGTGCCAGCAGTCTCGGGGTTACCTACGAGCAGTACTTC. The chain carries TRBV6-5 and TRBJ2-7; D is possibly TRBD2 (5 bases). V lost 5 bases and J 2 bases, leaving 10 bases between the germline ends. Per the germline V gene, CDR1 is MNHEY and CDR2 is SVGAGI. This CDR3 has 13 amino acids.

The sample holds a few counts of this clone. The V and J genes are TRBV18 and TRBJ2-1, with 9 bases fitting TRBD2. In germline, CDR1 is KGHSH, CDR2 LQKENI. The length of the CDR3 is 15 residues. With V trimmed by 6 bases and J by 4 bases, 7 bases remained unmatched. The CDR3 reads CASSPGLAEYNEQFF. As DNA, the CDR3 is TGTGCCAGCTCCCCGGGACTAGCTGAGTACAATGAGCAGTTCTTC.

This sequence joins TRBV10-2 and TRBJ2-1, with 8 bases identical to TRBD2. This CDR3 spans 14 amino acids. CDR1 WSHSY and CDR2 SAAADI come from the germline V gene. With V trimmed by 7 bases and J by 6 bases, 8 bases remained unmatched. The CDR3 protein is CASKAGTRGNEQFF. For the CDR3, the DNA is TGCGCCAGCAAGGCAGGGACTAGGGGCAATGAGCAGTTCTTC.

This clone turned up a few times. This chain uses TRBV19 with TRBJ2-5; TRBD1 is a possible D gene (6 bases). This CDR3 has 15 residues. Germline V gives CDR1 LNHDA, CDR2 SQIVND (reference sequence). Between the trimmed V and J ends, which lost 4 bases and 4 bases, there was a span of 16 bases. In DNA, the CDR3 is TGTGCCAGTAGTACGGTACAGGGATGGCGAGAGACCCAGTACTTC. Translated, it gives CASSTVQGWRETQYF.

This clone occurred a few times. The V call is TRBV30, the J call TRBJ2-7; D is uncertain. Looked up from germline, CDR1 is GTSNPN and CDR2 is SVGIG (reference sequence). The CDR3 has 13 residues. Trimming took off 3 bases at V and 3 bases at J, with 12 bases between the two ends. The CDR3 loop is CAWSMDPLYEQYF. The CDR3 nucleotides are TGTGCCTGGAGCATGGACCCTCTCTACGAGCAGTACTTC.

Written as DNA, the CDR3 is TGTGCCAGCAGTTACTCTGGGGGACTAGCGGGAGCGTGGCAGTACTTC. Its translation is CASSYSGGLAGAWQYF. This sequence joins TRBV6-5 and TRBJ2-7; 14 nucleotides match TRBD2. Losses at the gene ends were 0 bases for V and 9 bases for J; bases not matched to a gene: 7. Germline lookup yields CDR1 MNHEY and CDR2 SVGAGI. The CDR3 has 16 amino acids.

The genes are TRBV5-5 and TRBJ1-1, with D possibly TRBD1 on 5 matching bases. The length of the CDR3 is 13 residues. Germline V gene sequence: CDR1 SGHKS, CDR2 YYEKEE (reference sequence). Trimming removed 4 bases at V and 5 bases at J, with 12 bases between. CDR3 DNA: TGTGCCAGCAGCGGGGGTGGGTTGACTGAAGCTTTCTTT. It yields the protein CASSGGGLTEAFF.

In its sample, this clone was seen a few times. In DNA form, the CDR3 reads TGTGCCAGCATGAGGGACTCCGGGGCCAACGTCCTGACTTTC. Encoded protein: CASMRDSGANVLTF. V is TRBV6-1 and J is TRBJ2-6; D perhaps matches TRBD2 (6 bases). V was shortened by 7 bases and J by 4 bases, with 11 bases between the two germline ends. CDR3 length equals 14 residues. Germline CDR1 is MNHNS and CDR2 is SASEGT.

In DNA form, the CDR3 reads TGTGCCAGCACCCGACAGGGGGCCAACGTCCTGACTTTC. Translation gives CASTRQGANVLTF. This chain uses TRBV27 with TRBJ2-6; the D gene is possibly TRBD1 (5 bases). Trimming shortened V by 7 bases and J by 4 bases, and 8 bases separated the two germline ends. CDR3 size: 13 residues. Germline assignment: CDR1 MNHEY and CDR2 SMNVEV (reference sequence).

This clone appeared once. The rearrangement joins TRBV10-1 to TRBJ2-3; 11 positions agree with TRBD1. The V gene end was trimmed by 6 bases and the J gene end by 6 bases; junction bases not matched to a gene: 8. Looked up from germline, CDR1 is WNHNN and CDR2 is SYGVQD (reference sequence). The length of the CDR3 is 15 residues. The CDR3 bases are TGCGCCAGCAGACCTGGACAGGGGGCTTTGGATACGCAGTATTTT. It encodes CASRPGQGALDTQYF.

The chain combines TRBV7-8 with TRBJ2-1, with 7 bases lining up with TRBD2. CDR3 size: 16 residues. The V gene's germline CDR1 is SGHVS and CDR2 FQNEAQ. V trimming: 7 bases; J trimming: 1 base; junction bases outside the gene matches: 10. The CDR3 coding sequence is TGTGCCAGCAACATCTTGGGGGGGGGTTCCTACAATGAGCAGTTCTTC. The encoded protein is CASNILGGGSYNEQFF. The complete variable domain, with remaining parts taken from reference TRBV7-8 and TRBJ2-1, reads GAGVSQSPRYKVAKRGQDVALRCDPISGHVSLFWYQQALGQGPEFLTYFQNEAQLDKSGLPSDRFFAERPEGSVSTLKIQRTQQEDSAVYLCASNILGGGSYNEQFFGPGTRLTVL.

The chain links TRBV9 to TRBJ2-2, with TRBD1 as a possible D gene (6 bases). Looked up from germline, CDR1 is SGDLS and CDR2 is YYNGEE. The CDR3 has 16 residues. Trimming stripped 5 bases from V and 0 bases from J, with 14 bases between. The CDR3 loop reads CASRATGTTNTGELFF. CDR3 bases: TGTGCCAGCAGAGCAACCGGGACAACGAACACCGGGGAGCTGTTTTTT.

The V call is TRBV7-9, the J call TRBJ1-3; tentative D call: TRBD1 (5 bases). This CDR3 is built from 16 residues. Germline CDR1 SEHNR, CDR2 FQNEAQ (reference sequence). The germline V and J ends were trimmed by 2 bases and 1 base, with 12 bases remaining between them. For the CDR3, the DNA is TGTGCCAGCAGCTTAAATCAGGGAGGGTCTGGAAACACCATATATTTT. Translated: CASSLNQGGSGNTIYF.

This clone was counted only a few times. This chain links TRBV6-1 with TRBJ1-5, with D unclear. The CDR3 is made up of 12 amino acids. Germline V gene lookup returns CDR1 MNHNS and CDR2 SASEGT. V was trimmed by 6 bases and J by 6 bases, leaving 9 bases between them. CDR3 coding DNA: TGTGCCAGCAGCGCAGCCCTTCAGCCCCAGCATTTT. Translation gives CASSAALQPQHF.

The chain carries TRBV9 and TRBJ2-1; no firm D call. This CDR3 is built from 16 residues. Trimming removed 0 bases from V and 0 bases from J, with 10 bases in between. Germline V gene lookup returns CDR1 SGDLS and CDR2 YYNGEE. The CDR3 loop reads CASSVGQVSSYNEQFF. For the CDR3, the DNA is TGTGCCAGCAGCGTAGGTCAGGTGAGCTCCTACAATGAGCAGTTCTTC.

The rearrangement links TRBV10-3 to TRBJ2-2, with a weak D call TRBD1 (6 bases). Trimming stripped 10 bases from V and 1 base from J, with 16 bases between. Germline V gene sequence: CDR1 ENHRY, CDR2 SYGVKD. CDR3 length: 15 residues. The CDR3 region is CATHTDSLNTGELFF. The CDR3, as DNA: TGTGCCACCCACACGGACAGCCTGAACACCGGGGAGCTGTTTTTT.

CDR3 sequence: CAISASGGGISNEQFF. Written as DNA, the CDR3 is TGTGCCATCAGTGCGTCGGGGGGAGGGATCTCCAATGAGCAGTTCTTC. The chain is built from TRBV10-3 and TRBJ2-1; TRBD2 agrees at 7 bases. CDR3 length: 16 amino acids. CDR1 and CDR2 from the germline V gene are ENHRY and SYGVKD. V trimming: 4 bases; J trimming: 6 bases; junction bases outside the gene matches: 12.

This clone has just a few counts. The chain recombines TRBV23-1 with TRBJ2-5; 7 nucleotides align to TRBD1. TRBV23-1 is annotated as an ORF whose role is uncertain. The CDR3 has 15 amino acids. Germline trimming cut 1 base from V and 4 bases from J; bases unmatched to any gene: 6. CDR3 coding DNA: TGCGCCAGCAGTCAATGCGAGGGGGCTCGAGAGACCCAGTACTTC. It yields the protein CASSQCEGARETQYF.

This clone was seen once. The genes are TRBV6-5 and TRBJ2-7, with 9 bases matching TRBD1. The CDR3 extends over 15 amino acids. Germline lookup yields CDR1 MNHEY and CDR2 SVGAGI. The ends lost 4 bases at V and 5 bases at J; junction bases unmatched: 9. The DNA for the CDR3 is TGTGCCAGCAGTTCCGAAGGGACAGGGACTCACGAGCAGTACTTC. It encodes CASSSEGTGTHEQYF.

The gene calls are TRBV14 and TRBJ2-3; D may be TRBD1 (5 bases). This CDR3 spans 15 amino acids. The germline CDR1 and CDR2 sequences are SGHDN and FVKESK. Trimming stripped 0 bases from V and 3 bases from J, with 10 bases between. CDR3 residues: CASSQDWQGTDTQYF. CDR3 DNA: TGTGCCAGCAGCCAAGATTGGCAGGGAACAGATACGCAGTATTTT. The full variable domain, in which reference TRBV14 and TRBJ2-3 provide the parts outside the CDR3, is EAGVTQFPSHSVIEKGQTVTLRCDPISGHDNLYWYRRVMGKEIKFLLHFVKESKQDESGMPNNRFLAERTGGTYSTLKVQPAELEDSGVYFCASSQDWQGTDTQYFGPGTRLTVL.

This clone was seen a single time. The J gene is TRBJ2-7, the V gene TRBV27; 7 bases match TRBD2. CDR3 size: 19 residues. The ends lost 0 bases at V and 4 bases at J; junction bases unmatched: 18. The V gene's germline CDR1 is MNHEY and CDR2 SMNVEV (reference sequence). This CDR3 reads CASSLSTSLSGRRGYEQYF. CDR3 DNA sequence: TGTGCCAGCAGTTTATCCACAAGCCTATCCGGGAGGAGAGGGTACGAGCAGTACTTC.

V gene TRBV7-9 combines with J gene TRBJ2-3; 10 nucleotides agree with TRBD1. Trimming cost V 4 bases and J 3 bases; bases outside gene matches: 4. This CDR3 spans 15 amino acids. Looked up from germline, CDR1 is SEHNR and CDR2 is FQNEAQ (reference sequence). The CDR3 coding sequence is TGTGCCAGCAGCTGGACAGGGGGAGAAACAGATACGCAGTATTTT. This encodes CASSWTGGETDTQYF.

This clone was detected once. The chain couples TRBV28 to TRBJ2-1; D tentatively reads TRBD1 or TRBD2 (5 bases each). The V gene's germline CDR1 is MDHEN and CDR2 SYDVKM. The germline V and J ends were trimmed by 8 bases and 2 bases, with 7 bases remaining between them. This CDR3 is built from 12 residues. The DNA of the CDR3 is TGTGCCAGCCGGGGCCCCTACAATGAGCAGTTCTTC. It codes for CASRGPYNEQFF.

A single count supports this clone. The CDR3 here is CASSYRQPTGNEQFF. The CDR3 DNA reads as TGTGCCAGCAGTTACAGACAACCGACTGGCAATGAGCAGTTCTTC. This chain joins TRBV27 and TRBJ2-1, with no clear D. The CDR3 runs 15 residues. CDR1 is MNHEY and CDR2 is SMNVEV in the germline V gene (reference sequence). V shed 4 bases and J shed 6 bases, with 16 bases lying between them.

Only a few counts were recorded for this clone. The rearrangement links TRBV7-9 to TRBJ2-7; D assignment may be TRBD1 or TRBD2 (5 bases each). The length of the CDR3 is 14 residues. Trimming left V 1 base short and J 2 bases short, with 9 bases between. From germline, CDR1 is SEHNR and CDR2 FQNEAQ (reference sequence). The CDR3 here is CASSLGDHPYEQYF. The CDR3 nucleotides are TGTGCCAGCAGCTTAGGGGACCACCCCTACGAGCAGTACTTC.

The gene calls are TRBV25-1 and TRBJ2-3, with TRBD1 identical over 7 bases. The CDR3 has 15 residues. Germline CDR1 is MGHDK and CDR2 is SYGVNS. V was pared by 3 bases and J by 0 bases, with 3 bases of the junction left unmatched. CDR3 nucleotide sequence: TGTGCCAGCAGTGACCCCAGGGGGAGCACAGATACGCAGTATTTT. This gives the protein CASSDPRGSTDTQYF.

In DNA form, the CDR3 reads TGTGCCAGCAGCCCAGCGATCCGAGCCACAGATACGCAGTATTTT. It translates to CASSPAIRATDTQYF. The chain combines TRBV7-9 with TRBJ2-3, with unresolved D. Per the germline V gene, CDR1 is SEHNR and CDR2 is FQNEAQ (reference sequence). The CDR3 contains 15 residues. Trimming left V 5 bases short and J 2 bases short, with 14 bases between. Based on the CDR3 plus reference TRBV7-9 and TRBJ2-3, the full variable domain is DTGVSQNPRHKITKRGQNVTFRCDPISEHNRLYWYRQTLGQGPEFLTYFQNEAQLEKSRLLSDRFSAERPKGSFSTLEIQRTEQGDSAMYLCASSPAIRATDTQYFGPGTRLTVL.

V gene TRBV5-5 combines with J gene TRBJ2-6, with 12 bases identical to TRBD2. Germline CDR1 and CDR2: SGHKS and YYEKEE (reference sequence). V was clipped by 4 bases and J by 2 bases; unmatched bases: 7. This CDR3 spans 18 amino acids. The CDR3 DNA is TGTGCCAGCAGCACGACTAGCGGGAGAGGGCCTGGGGCCAACGTCCTGACTTTC. This encodes CASSTTSGRGPGANVLTF.

V and J are TRBV7-6 and TRBJ2-7; D uncertain. Trimming removed 5 bases at V and 0 bases at J, with 14 bases between. From germline, CDR1 is SGHVS and CDR2 FNYEAQ. This CDR3 comprises 15 residues. CDR3 protein: CASSPFETPSYEQYF. The CDR3 nucleotides are TGTGCCAGCAGCCCGTTTGAGACTCCCTCCTACGAGCAGTACTTC.